This entry features one TCR beta chain sequence. Losses at the gene ends were 5 bases for V and 8 bases for J; bases not matched to a gene: 7. There are 15 residues in the CDR3. Per germline, CDR1 SGHAT and CDR2 FQNNGV. The data stem from a study of blood T cell repertoires in COVID-19. About the research overall: COVID-19 samples from acute and convalescent phases originated in the United States, Italy and Spain. The cDNA or gDNA used as material had been derived from T cells, B-cell-depleted T cells, or PBMCs.

As originally analysed: Estimated nucleated cell counts came from reference gene primer amplification. Some clones are missing from TCRdb's copy, which holds only in-frame ones; the method was immunoSEQ multiplex PCR. The DNA was the basis for D and trimming; V, J and clone size are from that table. The sample lists some 43,000 clones; roughly 80% were seen once. Sequences were obtained from peripheral blood. The source is a man over 45 with active COVID-19. The chain is built from TRBV11-2 and TRBJ2-1; TRBD2 agrees at 12 bases. CDR3: CASSLRLAGVDEQFF. Written as DNA, the CDR3 is TGTGCCAGCAGCCTTCGACTAGCGGGGGTGGATGAGCAGTTCTTC. The whole variable domain, remainder taken from reference TRBV11-2 and TRBJ2-1, is EAGVAQSPRYKIIEKRQSVAFWCNPISGHATLYWYQQILGQGPKLLIQFQNNGVVDDSQLPKDRFSAERLKGVDSTLKIQPAKLEDSAVYLCASSLRLAGVDEQFFGPGTRLTVL.